This entry lists 17 T cell receptor beta chains sequenced from one sample in a study of T-cell memory formation after mild COVID-19. TCRdb processed the 5' RACE reads anew with MiXCR; each CDR3 protein has one entry. The sample consists of more than 110,000 distinct CDR3 sequences, roughly 24% of them appearing once. Sequenced sample: PBMCs or a T cell subset sorted from them (not recorded which). The receptors here all came from an adult woman who had mild COVID-19 (a few samples of this study predate the infection). Cell type and time point are not known.

This clonotype was detected only a few times. The rearrangement joins TRBV6-2 or TRBV6-3 to TRBJ2-2; the match to TRBD2 covers 9 bases. CDR3 size: 13 residues. Germline lookup yields CDR1 MNHEY and CDR2 SVGEGT. Trimming removed 2 bases from V and 9 bases from J; junction bases left unmatched: 1. CDR3 bases: TGTGCCAGCAGTTACGCGGGAGGGCGGGAGCTGTTTTTT. This codes for CASSYAGGRELFF.

The V and J genes are TRBV19 and TRBJ2-2, with D perhaps assigned TRBD1 or TRBD2 (5 bases each). There are 12 residues in the CDR3. Trimming cost V 8 bases and J 6 bases, with 10 bases left between them. Germline CDR1 is LNHDA and CDR2 is SQIVND (reference sequence). The CDR3, as DNA: TGTGCCAGTGCCGAGGGGCCCGGGGAGCTGTTTTTT. This encodes CASAEGPGELFF.

This clonotype was counted only a few times. The chain recombines TRBV3-2 with TRBJ1-1. TRBV3-2 is a known pseudogene. The CDR3 has 18 amino acids. CDR3 nucleotides: TGTGCCAGCAGCCAAGCCTCCTACGCAGGAAGGGAGAACACTGAAGCTTTCTTT. This encodes CASSQASYAGRENTEAFF.

DNA of the CDR3: TGTGCCAGCAGTTTTGCGGGGCGACAAGAGACCCAGTACTTC. Translating gives CASSFAGRQETQYF. The chain has TRBV27 and TRBJ2-5, with D possibly TRBD2 on 6 matching bases. CDR1 MNHEY and CDR2 SMNVEV come from the germline V gene (reference sequence). V lost 3 bases, J lost 2 bases, and 10 bases lay in between. The CDR3 is made up of 14 amino acids.

The CDR3 coding sequence is TGCGCCAGCAGCCGTGGGGGAGTTAATGAGCAGTTCTTC. Translating gives CASSRGGVNEQFF. The chain recombines TRBV4-1 with TRBJ2-1, with D perhaps assigned TRBD1 or TRBD2 (5 bases each). The CDR3 spans 13 residues. CDR1 and CDR2 (germline): MGHRA, YSYEKL. The V end lost 4 bases, the J end lost 7 bases, and 11 bases lay between the germline ends.

This clonotype has more than one count but fewer than ten. The rearrangement joins TRBV7-3 to TRBJ2-1, with TRBD2 matching 8 bases. The CDR3 loop spans 16 amino acids. CDR1 and CDR2 (germline): SGHTA, FQGTGA. The J segment lost 0 bases and the V segment lost 5 bases, leaving 6 bases of the junction unmatched. The CDR3 loop is CASSPSGTSSYNEQFF. DNA of the CDR3: TGTGCCAGCAGCCCCAGTGGGACTAGCTCCTACAATGAGCAGTTCTTC.

This clonotype was seen a few times. The chain uses TRBV5-6 and TRBJ1-6, with D hard to call. Trimming took 3 bases from V and 8 from J, leaving 12 bases between them. The CDR3 contains 14 residues. CDR1 and CDR2 (germline): SGHDT, YYEEEE. CDR3 amino acids: CASSSAGGDSPLHF. CDR3 DNA: TGTGCCAGCAGCTCCGCGGGCGGAGATTCACCCCTCCACTTT.

The sample holds a few counts of this clonotype. This rearrangement joins TRBV4-1 to TRBJ2-3; D gene uncertain. The CDR3 runs to 15 residues. V was trimmed by 0 bases and J by 0 bases, leaving 7 bases between them. Germline loops: CDR1 MGHRA, CDR2 YSYEKL. In nucleotides, the CDR3 is TGCGCCAGCAGCCAAGATCTAGGAAGCACAGATACGCAGTATTTT. This gives the protein CASSQDLGSTDTQYF.

This clonotype showed up just once. This chain uses TRBV4-1 with TRBJ1-2; weak D call: TRBD1 (5 bases). The germline V and J ends were trimmed by 6 bases and 5 bases, with 16 bases remaining between them. Germline V gene data show CDR1 as MGHRA and CDR2 as YSYEKL. The CDR3 extends over 14 amino acids. This chain's CDR3 is CASSPTRGGYGYTF. CDR3 coding DNA: TGCGCCAGCAGTCCGACGAGGGGAGGGTATGGCTACACCTTC.

V and J are TRBV12-3 or TRBV12-4 and TRBJ1-1, with D perhaps matching TRBD1 (5 bases). The CDR3 is made up of 17 amino acids. Trimming removed 5 bases at V and 1 base at J, with 20 bases between. CDR3 sequence reads: CASSHSSPGKANTEAFF. In DNA form, the CDR3 reads TGTGCCAGCAGTCATTCATCCCCAGGGAAGGCGAACACTGAAGCTTTCTTT.

This chain links TRBV4-2 with TRBJ2-1, with D possibly TRBD2 on 6 matching bases. Germline V gene lookup returns CDR1 LGHNA and CDR2 YNFKEQ. The CDR3 is 16 amino acids. Trimming removed 3 bases at V and 7 bases at J, with 19 bases between. The CDR3 loop reads CASSQDTGTYGNEQFF. For the CDR3, the DNA is TGTGCCAGCAGCCAGGATACCGGGACTTATGGGAATGAGCAGTTCTTC.

The genes are TRBV9 and TRBJ2-7; weak D call: TRBD1 (6 bases). V was shortened by 2 bases and J by 6 bases, with 12 bases between the two germline ends. The CDR3 has 13 amino acids. Germline values: CDR1 SGDLS, CDR2 YYNGEE. For the CDR3, the DNA is TGTGCCAGCAGCGTCAGACAGGCCGGCGAGCAGTACTTC. Its protein product is CASSVRQAGEQYF. The complete variable domain, with remaining parts taken from reference TRBV9 and TRBJ2-7, reads DSGVTQTPKHLITATGQRVTLRCSPRSGDLSVYWYQQSLDQGLQFLIQYYNGEERAKGNILERFSAQQFPDLHSELNLSSLELGDSALYFCASSVRQAGEQYFGPGTRLTVT.

This clonotype was counted between two and nine times. The V call is TRBV5-6, the J call TRBJ1-1; D not resolved. The germline V gene has CDR1 SGHDT and CDR2 YYEEEE. The CDR3 has 13 amino acids. V lost 4 bases to trimming and J lost 3 bases, with 10 bases between them. The CDR3 loop reads CASSPGSHTEAFF. The DNA for the CDR3 is TGTGCCAGCAGCCCCGGGTCCCACACTGAAGCTTTCTTT.

In its sample, this clonotype was seen once. Compared with germline, one end of the junction differs, possibly owing to a read error. The J gene is TRBJ2-5, the V gene TRBV15, with D perhaps assigned TRBD1 or TRBD2 (5 bases each). Germline V gives CDR1 LNHNV, CDR2 YYDKDF (reference sequence). CDR3 length equals 13 residues. The CDR3 nucleotides are TGTGCCACCAGGAGAGGGGCGGAGGAGACCCAGTACTTC. Its protein is CATRRGAEETQYF.

This clonotype was counted between two and nine times. This chain uses TRBV7-9 with TRBJ2-3; tentative D call: TRBD2 (5 bases). The CDR3 sequence is 17 residues long. From germline, CDR1 is SEHNR and CDR2 FQNEAQ (reference sequence). V dropped 0 bases and J dropped 13 bases, with 26 bases sitting between them. The CDR3: CASSLAVGAAEAPDKYF. For the CDR3, the DNA is TGTGCCAGCAGCTTAGCCGTAGGAGCGGCGGAGGCCCCCGATAAGTATTTT.

Many counts were recorded for this clonotype. The V gene is TRBV5-6, the J gene TRBJ2-5; D is uncertain. V shed 0 bases and J shed 5 bases, with 11 bases lying between them. This CDR3 region has 14 residues. Germline loops: CDR1 SGHDT, CDR2 YYEEEE. CDR3 amino acids: CASSLVGSVETQYF. The CDR3 DNA sequence: TGTGCCAGCAGCTTGGTGGGGTCGGTGGAGACCCAGTACTTC.

The V and J genes are TRBV27 and TRBJ2-7; 8 bases are a match to TRBD2. The CDR3 has 18 residues. The V segment lost 2 bases and the J segment 0 bases; nucleotides outside the gene matches: 12. Germline CDR1 MNHEY, CDR2 SMNVEV (reference sequence). The CDR3 sequence: CASSLISPRGGASYEQYF. In DNA form, the CDR3 reads TGTGCCAGCAGTTTAATTAGCCCTCGGGGGGGGGCCTCCTACGAGCAGTACTTC.